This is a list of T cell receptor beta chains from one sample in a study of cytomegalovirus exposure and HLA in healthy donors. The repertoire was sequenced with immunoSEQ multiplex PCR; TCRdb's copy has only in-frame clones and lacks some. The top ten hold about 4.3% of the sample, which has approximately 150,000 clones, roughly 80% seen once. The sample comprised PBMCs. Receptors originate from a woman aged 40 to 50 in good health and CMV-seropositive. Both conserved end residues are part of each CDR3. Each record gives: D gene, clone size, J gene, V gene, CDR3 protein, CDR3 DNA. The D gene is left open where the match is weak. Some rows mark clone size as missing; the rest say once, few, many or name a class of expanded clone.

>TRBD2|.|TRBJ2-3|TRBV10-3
CAITPRTSGNQDTQYF
TGTGCCATCACCCCCCGGACTAGCGGGAATCAAGATACGCAGTATTTT
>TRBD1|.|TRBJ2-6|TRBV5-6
CASIPKGTGDFPGANVLTF
TGTGCCAGCATTCCCAAGGGGACAGGGGATTTCCCTGGGGCCAACGTCCTGACTTTC
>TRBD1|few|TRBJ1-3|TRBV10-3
CAISESWTGGNTIYF
TGTGCCATCAGTGAGTCTTGGACAGGTGGAAACACCATATATTTT
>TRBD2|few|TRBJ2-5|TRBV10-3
CAIRAGGNQETQYF
TGTGCCATCAGGGCGGGGGGAAACCAAGAGACCCAGTACTTC
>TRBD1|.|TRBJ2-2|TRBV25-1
CASSSPGQGRTGELFF
TGTGCCAGCAGCTCTCCGGGACAGGGGCGGACCGGGGAGCTGTTTTTT
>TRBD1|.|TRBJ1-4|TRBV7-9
CASSWGQGEKLFF
TGTGCCAGCAGCTGGGGACAGGGTGAAAAACTGTTTTTT
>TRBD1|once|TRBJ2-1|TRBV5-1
CASWYGYTGDNEQFF
TGCGCCAGCTGGTACGGATATACAGGGGACAATGAGCAGTTCTTC
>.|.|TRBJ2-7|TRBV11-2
CASSSAGSSYEQYF
TGTGCCAGCAGCTCCGCGGGGTCATCCTACGAGCAGTACTTC
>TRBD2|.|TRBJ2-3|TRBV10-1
CASSEFSGGASDTQYF
TGCGCCAGCAGTGAATTTAGCGGGGGGGCCTCAGATACGCAGTATTTT
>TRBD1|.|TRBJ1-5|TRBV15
CATSRGQGVQPQHF
TGTGCCACCAGTAGAGGACAGGGGGTTCAGCCCCAGCATTTT
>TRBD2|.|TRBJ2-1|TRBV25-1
CASSEDLAALDEQFF
TGTGCCAGCAGTGAAGACCTAGCGGCCTTGGATGAGCAGTTCTTC
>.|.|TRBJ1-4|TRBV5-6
CASSLMQVFNEKLFF
TGTGCCAGCAGCTTGATGCAGGTCTTTAATGAAAAACTGTTTTTT
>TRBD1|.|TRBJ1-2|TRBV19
CASSRGRGHYGYTF
TGTGCCAGTAGCAGGGGGCGCGGACACTATGGCTACACCTTC
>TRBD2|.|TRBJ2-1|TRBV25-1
CASSNSGTRSYNEQFF
TGTGCCAGCAGTAATAGCGGGACGAGGTCCTACAATGAGCAGTTCTTC
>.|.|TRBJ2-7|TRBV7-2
CASSPQGNPYEQYF
TGTGCCAGCAGCCCCCAGGGCAATCCGTACGAGCAGTACTTC
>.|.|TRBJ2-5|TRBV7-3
CASSLTAGLDQETQYF
TGTGCCAGCAGCTTAACGGCGGGCCTCGATCAAGAGACCCAGTACTTC
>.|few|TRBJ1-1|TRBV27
CASSSLFNPTNTEAFF
TGTGCCAGCAGTTCTCTATTCAATCCCACGAACACTGAAGCTTTCTTT
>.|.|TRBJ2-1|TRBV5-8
CASSLARSYNEQFF
TGTGCCAGCAGCTTGGCCCGCTCCTACAATGAGCAGTTCTTC